The 18 T cell receptor beta chains in this list originate from one sample, sequenced in a study of response to subunit inactivated influenza vaccine. MiXCR was run by TCRdb on the RT-PCR reads, yielding one entry per CDR3 protein. The table records around 760,000 distinct CDR3 sequences, approximately 15% of them present only once. This material consisted of PBMCs from blood, taken approximately 15 days before vaccination. The receptor set was obtained from a man over 45 who received an inactivated influenza vaccine.

This clonotype appeared a few times. V and J are TRBV5-1 and TRBJ2-2, with D unresolved. The ends were cut back, 1 base at V and 6 bases at J, with 13 bases in the middle. This CDR3 is built from 15 residues. Germline assignment: CDR1 SGHRS and CDR2 YFSETQ. The CDR3 loop is CASSLLTGSAGELFF. The CDR3 nucleotides are TGCGCCAGCAGCTTGTTGACTGGGTCCGCCGGGGAGCTGTTTTTT. Complete variable domain (other parts from reference TRBV5-1 and TRBJ2-2): KAGVTQTPRYLIKTRGQQVTLSCSPISGHRSVSWYQQTPGQGLQFLFEYFSETQRNKGNFPGRFSGRQFSNSRSEMNVSTLELGDSALYLCASSLLTGSAGELFFGEGSRLTVL.

This chain links TRBV4-3 with TRBJ2-1; 8 bases align to TRBD1. This CDR3 has 15 residues. The V gene end was trimmed by 1 base and the J gene end by 4 bases; junction bases not matched to a gene: 3. The germline V gene encodes CDR1 LGHNA and CDR2 YSLEER. The CDR3 region is CASSQGQGRYNEQFF. CDR3 DNA: TGCGCCAGCAGCCAAGGACAGGGGAGGTACAATGAGCAGTTCTTC.

This clonotype was seen only a few times. This rearrangement joins TRBV4-1 to TRBJ2-1; the D gene is possibly TRBD2 (6 bases). The germline V gene encodes CDR1 MGHRA and CDR2 YSYEKL. Trimming removed 1 base at V and 5 bases at J, with 21 bases between. The CDR3 is made up of 18 amino acids. In DNA, the CDR3 is TGCGCCAGCAGCCAAGGTGACGGGAGAGGTGAATTCAACAATGAGCAGTTCTTC. Translated: CASSQGDGRGEFNNEQFF.

The sample holds a few counts of this clonotype. The rearrangement links TRBV7-9 to TRBJ2-1, with 8 nucleotides matching TRBD1. Germline lookup yields CDR1 SEHNR and CDR2 FQNEAQ (reference sequence). The CDR3 totals 16 residues. The trim removed 5 bases at V and 14 bases at J, leaving 20 bases unmatched. The CDR3 DNA sequence: TGTGCCAGCAGCCAAAATTACCCGACAGGGGACCCACCAAAGTTCTTC. Residues: CASSQNYPTGDPPKFF.

The V and J genes are TRBV11-1 and TRBJ2-5; TRBD1 matches at 9 bases. After removal of 5 bases from V and 3 bases from J, the junction contained 16 bases not matched to a gene. In germline, CDR1 is SGHAT, CDR2 FQDESV (reference sequence). This CDR3 is built from 18 residues. The DNA of the CDR3 is TGTGCCAGCAGCCTGGGCTTTACAACGAGGACAGGGGAAGAGACCCAGTACTTC. It codes for CASSLGFTTRTGEETQYF. Together with reference TRBV11-1 and TRBJ2-5, the CDR3 gives the full variable domain: EAEVAQSPRYKITEKSQAVAFWCDPISGHATLYWYRQILGQGPELLVQFQDESVVDDSQLPKDRFSAERLKGVDSTLKIQPAELGDSAMYLCASSLGFTTRTGEETQYFGPGTRLLVL.

The chain recombines TRBV15 with TRBJ2-3; D is unclear. Trimming removed 1 base at V and 5 bases at J, with 10 bases between. This CDR3 contains 14 residues. From germline, CDR1 is LNHNV and CDR2 YYDKDF (reference sequence). The CDR3 spells CATSRAPVEDTQYF. The CDR3 DNA reads as TGTGCCACCAGCAGAGCACCGGTTGAAGATACGCAGTATTTT.

This chain links TRBV6-1 with TRBJ1-6; 7 bases line up with TRBD1. J gave up 7 bases and V 3 bases, and 12 bases lay outside the gene matches. CDR3 length: 17 amino acids. CDR1 and CDR2 (germline): MNHNS, SASEGT. The CDR3 coding sequence is TGTGCCAGCAGTGACCGAATGTCAGGGGGACTGAATTCACCCCTCCACTTT. Encoded protein: CASSDRMSGGLNSPLHF.

This clonotype was recorded many times. The DNA for the CDR3 is TGTGCCAGCAGCTTAGGACAGCCCTCGGAAGCTTTCTTT. It encodes CASSLGQPSEAFF. J is TRBJ1-1 and V is TRBV7-3, with TRBD1 as a possible D gene (6 bases). V lost 2 bases and J 8 bases, leaving 12 bases between the germline ends. CDR1 is SGHTA and CDR2 is FQGTGA in the germline V gene. This CDR3 contains 13 residues.

The genes are TRBV28 and TRBJ2-1; TRBD2 matches at 7 bases. V lost 6 bases and J lost 2; bases outside the gene matches: 10. CDR3 length: 16 amino acids. Germline V gene data show CDR1 as MDHEN and CDR2 as SYDVKM. The CDR3 nucleotides read TGTGCCAGCAGCCACCTCGGGGCGGGGGCCTACAATGAGCAGTTCTTC. Translation: CASSHLGAGAYNEQFF.

The DNA for the CDR3 is TGTGCCAGCAGCTTATACAGTTGGCGTCGGGGGGACACCGGGGAGCTGTTTTTT. It codes for CASSLYSWRRGDTGELFF. The chain links TRBV11-1 to TRBJ2-2; TRBD2 agrees at 7 bases. V was pared by 2 bases and J by 3 bases, with 12 bases of the junction left unmatched. Germline V lookup: CDR1 SGHAT, CDR2 FQDESV (reference sequence). The CDR3 contains 18 residues. Variable domain in full (rest from reference TRBV11-1 and TRBJ2-2): EAEVAQSPRYKITEKSQAVAFWCDPISGHATLYWYRQILGQGPELLVQFQDESVVDDSQLPKDRFSAERLKGVDSTLKIQPAELGDSAMYLCASSLYSWRRGDTGELFFGEGSRLTVL.

The V gene is TRBV28, the J gene TRBJ2-7; the D gene is possibly TRBD1 (5 bases). Germline V gene lookup returns CDR1 MDHEN and CDR2 SYDVKM. The CDR3 length is 15 residues. Trimming took off 4 bases at V and 3 bases at J, with 16 bases between the two ends. The CDR3 DNA reads TGTGCCAGCAGTTCCCGATCGACAGCGCTCTACGAGCAGTACTTC. Protein: CASSSRSTALYEQYF.

In its sample, this clonotype was seen a few times. The chain links TRBV3-1 to TRBJ2-7; D not resolved. Germline V CDR1 and CDR2: LGHDT, YNNKEL (reference sequence). V was clipped by 4 bases and J by 0 bases, with 16 bases between them. CDR3 length equals 16 residues. CDR3 coding DNA: TGTGCCAGCAGCCTCATCTTGGACGGAAACTCCTACGAGCAGTACTTC. Residues: CASSLILDGNSYEQYF.

This clonotype was found a few times. The chain employs TRBV5-1 and TRBJ2-1; the match to TRBD2 covers 7 bases. The CDR3 spans 15 residues. The J segment lost 7 bases and the V segment lost 0 bases, leaving 7 bases of the junction unmatched. CDR1 and CDR2 from the germline V gene are SGHRS and YFSETQ. CDR3 sequence reads: CASSLGGEGRNEQFF. The CDR3, as DNA: TGCGCCAGCAGCTTGGGCGGGGAGGGCCGGAATGAGCAGTTCTTC.

This clonotype was seen more than once but under ten times. The V call is TRBV7-2, the J call TRBJ2-7; 8 bases agree with TRBD1. CDR3 length: 14 amino acids. Germline assignment: CDR1 SGHTA and CDR2 FQGNSA. Unmatched junction bases numbered 5, after V lost 1 base and J lost 6 bases. The CDR3 region is CASSLVNTGGEQYF. In nucleotides, the CDR3 is TGTGCCAGCAGCTTAGTTAACACAGGGGGCGAGCAGTACTTC.

The CDR3, as DNA: TGTGCCAGCAGCTTACCGAGCGGAAACACCGGGGAGCTGTTTTTT. The encoded protein is CASSLPSGNTGELFF. The chain is built from TRBV7-9 and TRBJ2-2; maybe TRBD2 (5 bases). The CDR3 has 15 amino acids. In germline, CDR1 is SEHNR, CDR2 FQNEAQ (reference sequence). V was shortened by 2 bases and J by 2 bases, with 9 bases between the two germline ends.

This chain joins TRBV13 and TRBJ2-1, with 13 bases fitting TRBD2. The CDR3 runs to 19 residues. V shed 4 bases and J 5 bases; nucleotides not matched to a gene: 14. CDR1 and CDR2 from the germline V gene are PRHDT and FYEKMQ (reference sequence). CDR3 DNA: TGTGCCAGCAGCTCACAGGGACTAGCGGGGCCTATAGGACACAATGAGCAGTTCTTC. Translated: CASSSQGLAGPIGHNEQFF. The full variable domain, its missing parts supplied by reference TRBV13 and TRBJ2-1, is AAGVIQSPRHLIKEKRETATLKCYPIPRHDTVYWYQQGPGQDPQFLISFYEKMQSDKGSIPDRFSAQQFSDYHSELNMSSLELGDSALYFCASSSQGLAGPIGHNEQFFGPGTRLTVL.

CDR3 region: CASSARPGAGGYTDTQYF. The CDR3 coding sequence is TGTGCCAGCAGCGCTAGGCCAGGGGCGGGGGGGTACACAGATACGCAGTATTTT. This chain uses TRBV11-2 with TRBJ2-3; 9 positions match TRBD2. In germline, CDR1 is SGHAT, CDR2 FQNNGV. The CDR3 consists of 18 residues. Trimming took 5 bases from V and 2 from J; bases not matched to a gene: 14.

V gene TRBV12-3 or TRBV12-4 combines with J gene TRBJ2-3, with 8 bases identical to TRBD2. This CDR3 spans 14 amino acids. The V and J ends lost 6 bases and 1 base, in that order; junction bases with no gene match: 3. CDR3 residues: CASRMTSGTDTQYF. The CDR3 region has the DNA TGTGCCAGCAGGATGACTAGCGGCACAGATACGCAGTATTTT.